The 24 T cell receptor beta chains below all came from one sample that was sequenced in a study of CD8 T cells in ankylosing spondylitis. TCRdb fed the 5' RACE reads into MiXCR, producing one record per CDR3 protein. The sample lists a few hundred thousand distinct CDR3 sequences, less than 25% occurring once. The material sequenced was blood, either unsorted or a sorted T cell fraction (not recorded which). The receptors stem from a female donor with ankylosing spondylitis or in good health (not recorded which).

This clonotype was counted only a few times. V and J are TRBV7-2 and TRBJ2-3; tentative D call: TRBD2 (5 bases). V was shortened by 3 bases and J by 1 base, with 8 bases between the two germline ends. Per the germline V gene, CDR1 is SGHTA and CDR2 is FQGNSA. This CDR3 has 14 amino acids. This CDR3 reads CASSFLRGTDTQYF. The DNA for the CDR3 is TGTGCCAGCAGCTTCTTGCGGGGCACAGATACGCAGTATTTT.

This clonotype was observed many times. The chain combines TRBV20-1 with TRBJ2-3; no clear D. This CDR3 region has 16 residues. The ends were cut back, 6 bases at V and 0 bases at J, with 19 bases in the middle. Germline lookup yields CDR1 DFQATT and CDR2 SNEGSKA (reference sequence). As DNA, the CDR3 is TGCAGTGCCCGGCAACGGCGGATACTTAGCACAGATACGCAGTATTTT. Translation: CSARQRRILSTDTQYF.

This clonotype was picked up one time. This chain's CDR3 is CSVELGRDTQYF. CDR3 nucleotide sequence: TGCAGCGTTGAATTGGGGAGGGATACGCAGTATTTT. V gene TRBV29-1 combines with J gene TRBJ2-3; possible D gene TRBD2, 6 bases. Germline V CDR1 and CDR2: SQVTM, ANQGSEA. The CDR3 has 12 residues. Trimming took off 2 bases at V and 6 bases at J, with 9 bases between the two ends.

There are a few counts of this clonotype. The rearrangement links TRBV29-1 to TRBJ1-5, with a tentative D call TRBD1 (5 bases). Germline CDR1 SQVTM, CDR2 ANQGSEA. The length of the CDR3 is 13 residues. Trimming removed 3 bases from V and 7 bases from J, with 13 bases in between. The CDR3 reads CSVDGGGGQPQHF. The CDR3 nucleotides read TGCAGCGTTGATGGGGGAGGAGGCCAGCCCCAGCATTTT.

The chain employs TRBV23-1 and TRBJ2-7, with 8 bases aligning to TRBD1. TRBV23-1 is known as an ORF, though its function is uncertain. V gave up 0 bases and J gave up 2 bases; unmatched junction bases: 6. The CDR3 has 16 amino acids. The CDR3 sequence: CASSQSWQGATYEQYF. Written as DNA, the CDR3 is TGCGCCAGCAGTCAATCATGGCAGGGGGCCACCTACGAGCAGTACTTC.

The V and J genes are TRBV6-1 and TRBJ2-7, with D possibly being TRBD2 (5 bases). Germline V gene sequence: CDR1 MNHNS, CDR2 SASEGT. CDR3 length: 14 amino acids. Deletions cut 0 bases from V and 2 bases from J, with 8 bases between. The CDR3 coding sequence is TGTGCCAGCAGTGAAGCGGGAGCCCCCTACGAGCAGTACTTC. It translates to CASSEAGAPYEQYF.

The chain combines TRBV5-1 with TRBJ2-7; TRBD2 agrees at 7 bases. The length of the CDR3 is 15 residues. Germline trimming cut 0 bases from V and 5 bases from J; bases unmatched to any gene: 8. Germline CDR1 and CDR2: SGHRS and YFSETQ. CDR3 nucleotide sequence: TGCGCCAGCAGCTTGGCCGGGGCGGGAGACAACGAGCAGTACTTC. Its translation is CASSLAGAGDNEQYF.

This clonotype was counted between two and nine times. The CDR3: CASSPGTGTSNIQYF. CDR3 bases: TGTGCCAGCAGCCCTGGGACCGGGACTTCAAACATTCAGTACTTC. The chain has TRBV27 and TRBJ2-4, with D maybe TRBD2 (6 bases). Germline CDR1 and CDR2: MNHEY and SMNVEV (reference sequence). Deletions cut 6 bases from V and 6 bases from J, with 18 bases between. CDR3 length: 15 residues.

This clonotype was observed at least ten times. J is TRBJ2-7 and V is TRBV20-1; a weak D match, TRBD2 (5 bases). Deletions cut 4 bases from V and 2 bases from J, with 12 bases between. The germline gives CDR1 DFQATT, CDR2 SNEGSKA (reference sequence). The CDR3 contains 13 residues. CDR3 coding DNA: TGCAGTGCTACCGACCGGGATCCCTACGAGCAGTACTTC. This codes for CSATDRDPYEQYF.

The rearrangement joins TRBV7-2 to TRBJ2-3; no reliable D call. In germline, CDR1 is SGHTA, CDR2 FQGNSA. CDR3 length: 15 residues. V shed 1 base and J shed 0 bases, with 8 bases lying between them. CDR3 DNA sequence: TGTGCCAGCAGCTTAGATCGGCACAGCACAGATACGCAGTATTTT. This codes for CASSLDRHSTDTQYF.

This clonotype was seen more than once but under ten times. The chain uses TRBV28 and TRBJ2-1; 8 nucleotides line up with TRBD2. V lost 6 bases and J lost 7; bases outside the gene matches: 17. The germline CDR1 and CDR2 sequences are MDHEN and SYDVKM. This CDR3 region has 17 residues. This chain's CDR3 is CASSQKMPGGPWNEQFF. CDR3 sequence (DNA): TGTGCCAGCAGCCAGAAGATGCCGGGAGGGCCGTGGAATGAGCAGTTCTTC.

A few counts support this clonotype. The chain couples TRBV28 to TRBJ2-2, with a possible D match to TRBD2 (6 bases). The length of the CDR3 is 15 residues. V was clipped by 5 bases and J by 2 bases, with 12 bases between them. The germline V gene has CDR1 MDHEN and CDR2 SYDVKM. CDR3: CASSPPGLNTGELFF. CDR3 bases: TGTGCCAGCAGTCCCCCGGGACTTAACACCGGGGAGCTGTTTTTT.

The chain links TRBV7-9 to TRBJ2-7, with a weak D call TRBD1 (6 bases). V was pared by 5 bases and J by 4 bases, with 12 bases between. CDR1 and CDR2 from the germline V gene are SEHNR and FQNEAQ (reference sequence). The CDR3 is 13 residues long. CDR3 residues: CASSTTGNYEQYF. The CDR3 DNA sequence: TGTGCCAGCAGCACAACAGGGAATTACGAGCAGTACTTC. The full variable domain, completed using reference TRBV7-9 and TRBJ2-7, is DTGVSQNPRHKITKRGQNVTFRCDPISEHNRLYWYRQTLGQGPEFLTYFQNEAQLEKSRLLSDRFSAERPKGSFSTLEIQRTEQGDSAMYLCASSTTGNYEQYFGPGTRLTVT.

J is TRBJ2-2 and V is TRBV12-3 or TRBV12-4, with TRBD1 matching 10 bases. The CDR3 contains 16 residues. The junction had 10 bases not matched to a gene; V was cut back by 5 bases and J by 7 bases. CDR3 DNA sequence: TGTGCCAGCAGTCCGACCGGGACAGGGGACGGCGGGGAGCTGTTTTTT. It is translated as CASSPTGTGDGGELFF.

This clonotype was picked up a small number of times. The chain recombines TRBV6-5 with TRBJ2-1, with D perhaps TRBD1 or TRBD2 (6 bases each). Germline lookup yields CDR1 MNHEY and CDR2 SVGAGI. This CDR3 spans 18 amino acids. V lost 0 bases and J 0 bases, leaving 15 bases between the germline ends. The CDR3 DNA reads TGTGCCAGCAGTTACTCGGGGGCGGGGATGAGCTCCTACAATGAGCAGTTCTTC. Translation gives CASSYSGAGMSSYNEQFF.

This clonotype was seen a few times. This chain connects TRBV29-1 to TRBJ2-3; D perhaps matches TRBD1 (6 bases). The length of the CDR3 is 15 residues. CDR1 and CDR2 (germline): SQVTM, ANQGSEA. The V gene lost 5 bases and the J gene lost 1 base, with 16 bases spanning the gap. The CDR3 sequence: CSVLGDTPGTDTQYF. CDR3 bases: TGCAGCGTTTTAGGGGACACCCCTGGCACAGATACGCAGTATTTT.

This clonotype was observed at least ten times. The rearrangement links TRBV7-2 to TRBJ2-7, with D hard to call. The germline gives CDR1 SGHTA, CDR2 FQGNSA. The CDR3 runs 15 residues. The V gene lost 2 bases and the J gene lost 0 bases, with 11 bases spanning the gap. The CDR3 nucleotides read TGTGCCAGCAGCTTACAGAACGGATACTCCTACGAGCAGTACTTC. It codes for CASSLQNGYSYEQYF.

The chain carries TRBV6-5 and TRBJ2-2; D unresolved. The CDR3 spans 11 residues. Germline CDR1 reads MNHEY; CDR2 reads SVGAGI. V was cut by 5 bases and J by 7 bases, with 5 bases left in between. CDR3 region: CASSRGGELFF. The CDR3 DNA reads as TGTGCCAGCAGTCGAGGCGGGGAGCTGTTTTTT.

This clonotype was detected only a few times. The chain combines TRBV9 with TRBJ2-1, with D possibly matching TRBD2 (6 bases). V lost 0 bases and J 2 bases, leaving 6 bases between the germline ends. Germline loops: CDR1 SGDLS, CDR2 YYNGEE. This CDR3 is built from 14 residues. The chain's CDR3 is CASSVGGAYNEQFF. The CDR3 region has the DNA TGTGCCAGCAGCGTAGGGGGGGCCTACAATGAGCAGTTCTTC.

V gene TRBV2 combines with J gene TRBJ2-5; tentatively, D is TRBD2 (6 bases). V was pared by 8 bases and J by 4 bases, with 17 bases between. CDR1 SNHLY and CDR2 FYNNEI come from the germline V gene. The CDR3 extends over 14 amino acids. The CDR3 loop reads CASRRLGVLETQYF. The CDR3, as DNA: TGTGCCAGCCGTAGACTAGGGGTATTAGAGACCCAGTACTTC.

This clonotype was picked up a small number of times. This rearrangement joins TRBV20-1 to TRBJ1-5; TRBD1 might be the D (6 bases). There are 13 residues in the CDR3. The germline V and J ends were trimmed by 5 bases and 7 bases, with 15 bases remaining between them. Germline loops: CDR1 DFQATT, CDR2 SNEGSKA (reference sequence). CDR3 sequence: CSASDSGKQPQHF. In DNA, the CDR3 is TGCAGTGCTTCGGACAGCGGGAAGCAGCCCCAGCATTTT.

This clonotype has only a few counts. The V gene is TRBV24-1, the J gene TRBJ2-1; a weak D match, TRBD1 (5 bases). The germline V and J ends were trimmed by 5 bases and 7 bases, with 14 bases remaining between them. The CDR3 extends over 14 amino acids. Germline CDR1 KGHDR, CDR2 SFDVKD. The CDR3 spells CATSVPGSGNEQFF. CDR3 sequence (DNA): TGTGCCACCAGTGTCCCCGGGTCAGGGAATGAGCAGTTCTTC.

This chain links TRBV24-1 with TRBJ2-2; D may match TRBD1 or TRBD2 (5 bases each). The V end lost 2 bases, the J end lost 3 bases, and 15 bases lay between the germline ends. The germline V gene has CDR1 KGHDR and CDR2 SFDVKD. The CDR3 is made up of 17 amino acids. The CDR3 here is CATSDSKGRLYTGELFF. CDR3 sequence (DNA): TGTGCCACCAGTGATTCGAAGGGACGGCTCTACACCGGGGAGCTGTTTTTT.

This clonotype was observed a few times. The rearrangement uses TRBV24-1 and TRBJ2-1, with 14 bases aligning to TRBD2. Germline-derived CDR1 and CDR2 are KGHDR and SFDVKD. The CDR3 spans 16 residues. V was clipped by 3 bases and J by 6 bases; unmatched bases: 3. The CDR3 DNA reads TGTGCCACCAGTGATAGGGGACTAGCGGGAGTCAATGAGCAGTTCTTC. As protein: CATSDRGLAGVNEQFF.